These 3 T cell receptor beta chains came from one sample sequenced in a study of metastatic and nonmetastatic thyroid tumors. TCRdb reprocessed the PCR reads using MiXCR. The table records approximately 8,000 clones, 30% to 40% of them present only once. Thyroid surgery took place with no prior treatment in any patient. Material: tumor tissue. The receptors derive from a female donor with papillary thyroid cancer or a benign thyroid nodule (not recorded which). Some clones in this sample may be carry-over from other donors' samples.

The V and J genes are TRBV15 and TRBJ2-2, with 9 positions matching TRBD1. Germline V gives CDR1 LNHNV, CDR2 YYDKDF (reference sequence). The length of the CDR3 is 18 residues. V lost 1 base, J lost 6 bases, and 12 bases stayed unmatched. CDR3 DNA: TGTGCCACCAGCAGAGTAGGACAGGGGAAGATTAGCGCCGGGGAGCTGTTTTTT. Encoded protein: CATSRVGQGKISAGELFF.

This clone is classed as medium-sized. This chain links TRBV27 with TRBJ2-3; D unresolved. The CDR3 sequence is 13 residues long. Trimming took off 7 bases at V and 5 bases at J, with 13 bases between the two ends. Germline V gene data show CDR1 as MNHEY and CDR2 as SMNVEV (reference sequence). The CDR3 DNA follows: TGTGCCAGCAATGTGGCGTTGGGAGATACGCAGTATTTT. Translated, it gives CASNVALGDTQYF.

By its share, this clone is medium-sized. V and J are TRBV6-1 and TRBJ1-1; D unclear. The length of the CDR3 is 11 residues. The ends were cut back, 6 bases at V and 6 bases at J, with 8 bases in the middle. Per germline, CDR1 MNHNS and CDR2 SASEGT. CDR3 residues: CASRTFSEAFF. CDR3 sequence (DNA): TGTGCCAGCAGGACATTTTCTGAAGCTTTCTTT.